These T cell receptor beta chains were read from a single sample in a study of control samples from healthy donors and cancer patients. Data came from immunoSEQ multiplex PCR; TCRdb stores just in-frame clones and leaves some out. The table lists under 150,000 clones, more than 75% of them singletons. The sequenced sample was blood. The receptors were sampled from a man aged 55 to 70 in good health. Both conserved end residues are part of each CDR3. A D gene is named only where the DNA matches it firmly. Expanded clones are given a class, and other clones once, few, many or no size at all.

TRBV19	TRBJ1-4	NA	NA	CASMAGLWPNEKLFF	TGTGCCAGTATGGCGGGACTTTGGCCTAATGAAAAACTGTTTTTT
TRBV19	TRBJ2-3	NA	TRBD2	CASTEGGLGPDTQYF	TGTGCCAGTACCGAGGGGGGACTAGGGCCAGATACGCAGTATTTT
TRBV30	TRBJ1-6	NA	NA	CAWSVSGPTLHLHF	TGTGCCTGGAGTGTGTCCGGGCCGACCCTGCACCTCCACTTT
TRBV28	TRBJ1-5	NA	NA	CASSLASNQPQHF	TGTGCCAGCAGTTTGGCCAGCAATCAGCCCCAGCATTTT
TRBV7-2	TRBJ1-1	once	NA	CASSSGQNTEAFF	TGTGCCAGCAGCTCGGGACAGAACACTGAAGCTTTCTTT
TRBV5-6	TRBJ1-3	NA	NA	CASSLRRRTMRTSGNTIYF	TGTGCCAGCAGCTTACGCCGGAGGACAATGCGGACCTCTGGAAACACCATATATTTT
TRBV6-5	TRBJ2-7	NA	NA	CASSSGTASSYEQYF	TGTGCCAGCAGTTCCGGGACGGCAAGCTCCTACGAGCAGTACTTC
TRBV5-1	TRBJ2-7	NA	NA	CASSEIHTSNEQYF	TGCGCCAGCAGCGAGATACACACTAGCAACGAGCAGTACTTC
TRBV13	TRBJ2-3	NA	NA	CASSTLLVRTDTQYF	TGTGCCAGCAGCACGCTCCTAGTGCGCACAGATACGCAGTATTTT
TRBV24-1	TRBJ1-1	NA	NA	CATSDETTGNRGAFF	TGTGCCACCAGTGATGAAACTACAGGGAACCGAGGGGCTTTCTTT
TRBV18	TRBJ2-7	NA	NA	CASSEGQTRNYEQYF	TGTGCCAGCTCGGAGGGACAGACACGAAATTACGAGCAGTACTTC
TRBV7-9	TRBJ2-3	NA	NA	CASSLGVEITDTQYF	TGTGCCAGCAGCTTAGGGGTCGAAATAACAGATACGCAGTATTTT
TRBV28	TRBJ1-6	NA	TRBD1	CASSWDRDGSPLHF	TGTGCCAGCAGTTGGGACAGGGACGGGTCACCCCTCCACTTT
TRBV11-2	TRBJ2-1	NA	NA	CASRGRVAGTPNHYNEQFF	TGTGCCAGCAGGGGGCGGGTGGCCGGGACACCTAACCACTACAATGAGCAGTTCTTC